The entry below gives a single T cell receptor beta chain sequence along with its context. The data stem from a study of control samples from healthy donors and cancer patients. Sequenced by immunoSEQ multiplex PCR; TCRdb stores in-frame clones only, minus some. Here the sample spans about 110,000 clones, roughly four fifths being singletons. Germline V CDR1 and CDR2: KGHSH, LQKENI. This CDR3 is built from 15 residues. V was pared by 2 bases and J by 2 bases, with 7 bases between. The sequenced sample was blood. The sequence was obtained from a woman in her fifties or sixties in good health. The gene calls are TRBV18 and TRBJ1-6; D is unclear. CDR3 residues: CASSPAAAYNSPLHF. CDR3 coding DNA: TGTGCCAGCTCACCAGCGGCGGCCTATAATTCACCCCTCCACTTT.